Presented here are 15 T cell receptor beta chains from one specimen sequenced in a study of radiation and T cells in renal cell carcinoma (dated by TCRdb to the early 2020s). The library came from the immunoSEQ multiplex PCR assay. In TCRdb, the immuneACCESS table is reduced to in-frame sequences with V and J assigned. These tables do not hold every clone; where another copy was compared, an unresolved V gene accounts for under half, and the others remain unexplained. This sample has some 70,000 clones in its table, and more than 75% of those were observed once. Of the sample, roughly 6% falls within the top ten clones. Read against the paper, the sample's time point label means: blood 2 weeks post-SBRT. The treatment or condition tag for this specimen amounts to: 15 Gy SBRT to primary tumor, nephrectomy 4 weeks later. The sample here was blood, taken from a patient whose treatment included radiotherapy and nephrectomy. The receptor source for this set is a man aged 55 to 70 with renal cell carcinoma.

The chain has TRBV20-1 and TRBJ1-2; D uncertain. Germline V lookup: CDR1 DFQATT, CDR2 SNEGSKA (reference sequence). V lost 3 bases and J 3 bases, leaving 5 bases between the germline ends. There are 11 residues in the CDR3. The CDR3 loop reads CSASHDYGYTF. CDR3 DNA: TGCAGTGCTAGCCATGACTATGGCTACACCTTC.

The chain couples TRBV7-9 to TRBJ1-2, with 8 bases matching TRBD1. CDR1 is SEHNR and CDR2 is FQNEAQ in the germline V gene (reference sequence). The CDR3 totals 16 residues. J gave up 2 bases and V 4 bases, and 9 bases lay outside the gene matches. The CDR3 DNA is TGTGCCAGCAGCTCCCGACCGGGACAGGAGAACTATGGCTACACCTTC. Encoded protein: CASSSRPGQENYGYTF.

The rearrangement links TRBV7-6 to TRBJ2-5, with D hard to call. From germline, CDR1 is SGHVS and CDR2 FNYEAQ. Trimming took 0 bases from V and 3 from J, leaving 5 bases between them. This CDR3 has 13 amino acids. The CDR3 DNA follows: TGTGCCAGCAGCTTAGCCACAGAAGAGACCCAGTACTTC. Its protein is CASSLATEETQYF. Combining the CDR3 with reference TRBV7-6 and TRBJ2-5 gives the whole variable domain GAGVSQSPRYKVTKRGQDVALRCDPISGHVSLYWYRQALGQGPEFLTYFNYEAQQDKSGLPNDRFSAERPEGSISTLTIQRTEQRDSAMYRCASSLATEETQYFGPGTRLLVL.

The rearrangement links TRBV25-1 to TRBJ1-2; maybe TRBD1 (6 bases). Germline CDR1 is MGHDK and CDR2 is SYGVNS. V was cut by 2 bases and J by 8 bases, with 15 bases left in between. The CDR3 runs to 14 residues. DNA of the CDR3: TGTGCCAGCAGTGAACCACACAGGGTTGGCGGCTACACCTTC. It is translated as CASSEPHRVGGYTF.

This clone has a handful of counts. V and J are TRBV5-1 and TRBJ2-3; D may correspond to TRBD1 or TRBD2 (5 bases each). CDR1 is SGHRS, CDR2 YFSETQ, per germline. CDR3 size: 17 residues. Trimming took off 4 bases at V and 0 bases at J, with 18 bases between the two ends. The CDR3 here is CASSPTTGLSSTDTQYF. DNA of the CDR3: TGCGCCAGCAGCCCCACTACAGGACTCTCTAGCACAGATACGCAGTATTTT.

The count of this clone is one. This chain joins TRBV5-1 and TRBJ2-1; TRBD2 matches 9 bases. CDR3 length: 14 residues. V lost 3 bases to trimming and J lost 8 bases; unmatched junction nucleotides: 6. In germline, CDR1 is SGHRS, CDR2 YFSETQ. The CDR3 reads CASSSLTSGYEQFF. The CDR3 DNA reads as TGCGCCAGCAGCTCGTTGACTAGCGGCTATGAGCAGTTCTTC.

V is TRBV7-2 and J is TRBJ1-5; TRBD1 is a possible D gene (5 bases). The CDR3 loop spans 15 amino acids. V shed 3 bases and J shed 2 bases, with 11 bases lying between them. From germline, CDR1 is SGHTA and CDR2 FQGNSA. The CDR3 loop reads CASSLERGGNQPQHF. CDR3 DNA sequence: TGTGCCAGCAGCTTGGAGCGGGGGGGCAATCAGCCCCAGCATTTT.

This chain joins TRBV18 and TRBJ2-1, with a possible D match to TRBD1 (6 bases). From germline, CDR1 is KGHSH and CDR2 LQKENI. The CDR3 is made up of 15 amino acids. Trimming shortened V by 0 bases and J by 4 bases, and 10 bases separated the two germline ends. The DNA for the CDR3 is TGTGCCAGCTCACCACCTGCCAGGGGTTACAATGAGCAGTTCTTC. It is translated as CASSPPARGYNEQFF. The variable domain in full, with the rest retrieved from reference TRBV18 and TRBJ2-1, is NAGVMQNPRHLVRRRGQEARLRCSPMKGHSHVYWYRQLPEEGLKFMVYLQKENIIDESGMPKERFSAEFPKEGPSILRIQQVVRGDSAAYFCASSPPARGYNEQFFGPGTRLTVL.

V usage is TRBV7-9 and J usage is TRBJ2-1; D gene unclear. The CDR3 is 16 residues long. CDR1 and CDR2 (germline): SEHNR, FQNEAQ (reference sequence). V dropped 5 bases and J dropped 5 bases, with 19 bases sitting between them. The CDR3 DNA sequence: TGTGCCAGCAGCCCCGTGGTACGGGTTCTCCACAATGAGCAGTTCTTC. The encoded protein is CASSPVVRVLHNEQFF.

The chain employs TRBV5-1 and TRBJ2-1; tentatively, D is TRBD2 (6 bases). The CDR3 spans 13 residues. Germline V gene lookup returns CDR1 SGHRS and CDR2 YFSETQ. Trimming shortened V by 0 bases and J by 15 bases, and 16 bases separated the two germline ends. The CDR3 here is CASSLDAGLRTFF. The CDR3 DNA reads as TGCGCCAGCAGCTTGGACGCGGGACTCCGAACGTTCTTC.

The CDR3 coding sequence is TGTGCCAGCAGCTCAGGACTAGCGGGAGAGGCAGATACGCAGTATTTT. It codes for CASSSGLAGEADTQYF. The chain has TRBV7-3 and TRBJ2-3, with 13 bases fitting TRBD2. Trimming at V came to 4 bases and at J to 4 bases, leaving 5 bases not matched to a gene. CDR3 length: 16 amino acids. CDR1 and CDR2 (germline): SGHTA, FQGTGA.

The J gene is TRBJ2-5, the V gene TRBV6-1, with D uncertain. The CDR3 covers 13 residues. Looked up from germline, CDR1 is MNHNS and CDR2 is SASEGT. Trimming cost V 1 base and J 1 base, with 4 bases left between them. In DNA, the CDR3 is TGTGCCAGCAGTGAAGTCAGCCAAGAGACCCAGTACTTC. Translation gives CASSEVSQETQYF.

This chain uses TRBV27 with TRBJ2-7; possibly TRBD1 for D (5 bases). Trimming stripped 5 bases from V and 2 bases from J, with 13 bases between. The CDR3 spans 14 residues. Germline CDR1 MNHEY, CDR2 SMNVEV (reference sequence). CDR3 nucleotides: TGTGCCAGCAGTGTTCAGGGTACCCCCTACGAGCAGTACTTC. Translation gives CASSVQGTPYEQYF.

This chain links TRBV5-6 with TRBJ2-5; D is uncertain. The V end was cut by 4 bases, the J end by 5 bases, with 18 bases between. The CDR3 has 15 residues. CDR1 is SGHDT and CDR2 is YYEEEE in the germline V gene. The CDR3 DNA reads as TGTGCCAGCAGCCCCCTCTCCGGACCCCGGGAGACCCAGTACTTC. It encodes CASSPLSGPRETQYF.

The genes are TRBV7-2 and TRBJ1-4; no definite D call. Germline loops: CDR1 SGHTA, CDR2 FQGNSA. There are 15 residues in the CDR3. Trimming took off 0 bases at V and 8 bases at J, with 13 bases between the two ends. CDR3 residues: CASSLAFGVGEKLFF. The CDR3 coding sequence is TGTGCCAGCAGCTTAGCGTTTGGGGTAGGGGAAAAACTGTTTTTT.